This T cell receptor (beta chain) originates from a study of blood T cell repertoires in COVID-19. The wider study: Material from acute and convalescent COVID-19 was sourced from the United States, Italy and Spain. From T cells, B-cell-depleted T cells, or PBMCs came the material, which was cDNA or gDNA.

Original methodology: Amplification with reference gene primers provided the estimates of nucleated cell counts. Data came from immunoSEQ multiplex PCR; TCRdb stores just in-frame clones and leaves some out. The DNA gave D and trimming, while V, J and clone size come from that table. The data contain 150,000 to 200,000 clones, 85% to 95% of them singletons. Enrolment of Seattle patients took place during active infection, and they were followed longitudinally. The germline V gene encodes CDR1 MNHEY and CDR2 SVGAGI. The CDR3 covers 12 residues. Trimming took off 11 bases at V and 7 bases at J, with 17 bases between the two ends.

This TCR was sampled from a woman aged 55 to 70 with COVID-19, enrolled during active disease. The genes are TRBV6-5 and TRBJ2-5; no reliable D call. Input material: peripheral blood. The DNA of the CDR3 is TGTGCCGCCACGAGACTTCGAGGGACCCAGTACTTC. Translating it yields CAATRLRGTQYF.